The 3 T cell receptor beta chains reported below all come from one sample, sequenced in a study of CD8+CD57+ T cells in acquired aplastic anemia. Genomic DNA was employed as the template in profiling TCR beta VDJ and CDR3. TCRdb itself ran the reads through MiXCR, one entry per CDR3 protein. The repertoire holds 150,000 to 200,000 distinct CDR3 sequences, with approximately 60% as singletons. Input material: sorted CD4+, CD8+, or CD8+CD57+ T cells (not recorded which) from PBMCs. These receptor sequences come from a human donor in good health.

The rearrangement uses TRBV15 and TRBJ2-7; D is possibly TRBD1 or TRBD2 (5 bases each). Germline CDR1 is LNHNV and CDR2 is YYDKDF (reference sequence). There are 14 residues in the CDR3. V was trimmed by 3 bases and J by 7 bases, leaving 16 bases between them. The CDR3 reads CATSSGTDWSEQYF. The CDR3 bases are TGTGCCACCAGCAGCGGGACCGATTGGTCTGAGCAGTACTTC.

CDR3: CASSSSAAYEQYF. The CDR3 region has the DNA TGTGCCAGCAGTTCGTCCGCCGCCTACGAGCAGTACTTC. This chain joins TRBV6-5 and TRBJ2-7; the D is unclear. The CDR3 runs to 13 residues. Trimming cost V 4 bases and J 2 bases, with 9 bases left between them. The germline V gene has CDR1 MNHEY and CDR2 SVGAGI.

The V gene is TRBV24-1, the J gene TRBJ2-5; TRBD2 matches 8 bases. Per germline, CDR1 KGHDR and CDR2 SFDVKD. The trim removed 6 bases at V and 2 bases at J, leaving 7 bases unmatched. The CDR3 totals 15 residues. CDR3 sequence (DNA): TGTGCCACCAGTTTTCTACTAGCGGATCAAGAGACCCAGTACTTC. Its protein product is CATSFLLADQETQYF.